These 9 T cell receptor beta chains were all obtained from the same sample, sequenced in a study of blood T cell repertoires in COVID-19. Produced via immunoSEQ multiplex PCR; TCRdb's table is partial and in-frame only. The sample shows tens of thousands of clones, about 90% of them seen only once. The sequenced sample consisted of peripheral blood. These receptors came from an older man with acute or convalescent COVID-19.

This sequence joins TRBV20-1 and TRBJ2-5, with 10 bases lining up with TRBD1. V shed 3 bases, J shed 5 bases, and the junction held 9 bases outside the gene matches. From germline, CDR1 is DFQATT and CDR2 SNEGSKA (reference sequence). CDR3 length: 15 amino acids. CDR3 protein: CSASIGGQGMETQYF. The DNA for the CDR3 is TGCAGTGCTAGTATTGGGGGACAGGGGATGGAGACCCAGTACTTC.

V is TRBV10-3 and J is TRBJ1-2, with D possibly matching TRBD1 (5 bases). This CDR3 contains 14 residues. The V end was cut by 8 bases, the J end by 2 bases, with 15 bases between. CDR1 and CDR2 (germline): ENHRY, SYGVKD. CDR3 sequence (DNA): TGTGCCATCGCCCAGGAGGGGACCAACTATGGCTACACCTTC. This gives the protein CAIAQEGTNYGYTF.

The CDR3 loop reads CASSPPGRAGEKLFF. Written as DNA, the CDR3 is TGTGCCAGCTCACCACCGGGGAGGGCTGGGGAAAAACTGTTTTTT. The chain couples TRBV18 to TRBJ1-4; no reliable D call. This CDR3 spans 15 amino acids. From germline, CDR1 is KGHSH and CDR2 LQKENI. V was trimmed by 0 bases and J by 8 bases, leaving 13 bases between them.

This chain links TRBV28 with TRBJ2-5; 10 bases align to TRBD2. The V and J ends lost 5 bases and 4 bases, in that order; junction bases with no gene match: 7. Germline CDR1 reads MDHEN; CDR2 reads SYDVKM. The CDR3 sequence is 15 residues long. This CDR3 is CASSTEREGIETQYF. The CDR3 DNA reads as TGTGCCAGCAGTACTGAGCGGGAGGGCATAGAGACCCAGTACTTC. Based on the CDR3 plus reference TRBV28 and TRBJ2-5, the full variable domain is DVKVTQSSRYLVKRTGEKVFLECVQDMDHENMFWYRQDPGLGLRLIYFSYDVKMKEKGDIPEGYSVSREKKERFSLILESASTNQTSMYLCASSTEREGIETQYFGPGTRLLVL.

V is TRBV11-2 and J is TRBJ2-7, with 13 bases identical to TRBD2. The CDR3 totals 18 residues. The ends lost 5 bases at V and 3 bases at J; junction bases unmatched: 13. Germline CDR1 and CDR2: SGHAT and FQNNGV. CDR3 protein: CASSAPGGLAGIDYEQYF. CDR3 sequence (DNA): TGTGCCAGCAGCGCCCCGGGGGGACTAGCGGGAATTGACTACGAGCAGTACTTC.

This chain uses TRBV24-1 with TRBJ2-1, with 11 nucleotides matching TRBD1. Germline CDR1 is KGHDR and CDR2 is SFDVKD. Trimming at V came to 0 bases and at J to 5 bases, leaving 2 bases not matched to a gene. CDR3 length equals 16 residues. The CDR3 is CATSDLGGQGDNEQFF. The CDR3 DNA reads as TGTGCCACCAGTGATTTGGGGGGACAGGGGGACAATGAGCAGTTCTTC.

The chain combines TRBV7-9 with TRBJ2-2, with a possible D match to TRBD1 (5 bases). V lost 7 bases, J lost 5 bases, and 8 bases lay in between. The CDR3 contains 12 residues. CDR1 SEHNR and CDR2 FQNEAQ come from the germline V gene (reference sequence). Written as DNA, the CDR3 is TGTGCCAGCATCCAGGGAACCGGGGAGCTGTTTTTT. Translating it yields CASIQGTGELFF.

This chain connects TRBV9 to TRBJ2-7, with 13 bases fitting TRBD2. Germline values: CDR1 SGDLS, CDR2 YYNGEE. The CDR3 contains 15 residues. The ends lost 3 bases at V and 3 bases at J; junction bases unmatched: 3. In DNA form, the CDR3 reads TGTGCCAGCAGCGCGGGACTAGCGGGAAACTACGAGCAGTACTTC. This translates into CASSAGLAGNYEQYF.

This chain links TRBV27 with TRBJ2-3; TRBD1 might be the D (5 bases). Germline-derived CDR1 and CDR2 are MNHEY and SMNVEV (reference sequence). The length of the CDR3 is 15 residues. The V gene lost 3 bases and the J gene lost 3 bases, with 13 bases spanning the gap. The CDR3 sequence: CASSLSEGVTDTQYF. The CDR3 DNA sequence: TGTGCCAGCAGTTTGAGCGAAGGGGTGACAGATACGCAGTATTTT.